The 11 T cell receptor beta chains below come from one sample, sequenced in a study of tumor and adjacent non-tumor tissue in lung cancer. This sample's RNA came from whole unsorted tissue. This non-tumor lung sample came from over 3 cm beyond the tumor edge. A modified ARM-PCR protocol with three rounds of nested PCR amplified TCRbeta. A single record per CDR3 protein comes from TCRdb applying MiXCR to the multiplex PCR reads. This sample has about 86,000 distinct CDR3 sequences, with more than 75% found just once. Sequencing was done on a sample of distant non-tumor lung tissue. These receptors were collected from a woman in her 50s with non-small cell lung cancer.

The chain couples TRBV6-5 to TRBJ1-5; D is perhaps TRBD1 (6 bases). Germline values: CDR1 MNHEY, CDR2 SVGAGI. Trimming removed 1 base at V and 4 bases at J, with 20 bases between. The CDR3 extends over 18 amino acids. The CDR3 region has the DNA TGTGCCAGCAGTTACTGGATGACAGGACTTCTGAGTAATCAGCCCCAGCATTTT. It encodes CASSYWMTGLLSNQPQHF.

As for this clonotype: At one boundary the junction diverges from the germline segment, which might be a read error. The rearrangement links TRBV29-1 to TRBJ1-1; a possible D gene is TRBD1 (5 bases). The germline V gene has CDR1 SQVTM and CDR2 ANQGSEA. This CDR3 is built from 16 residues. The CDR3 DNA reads TGTAGCGTTGAAGGGACCCCGGTCGCTTTAGACGCTGAAGCTTTCTTT. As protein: CSVEGTPVALDAEAFF.

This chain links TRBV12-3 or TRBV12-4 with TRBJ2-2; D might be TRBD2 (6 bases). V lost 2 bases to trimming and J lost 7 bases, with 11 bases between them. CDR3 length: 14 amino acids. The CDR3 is CASSLTGEIGELFF. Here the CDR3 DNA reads TGTGCCAGCAGTTTAACGGGAGAGATCGGGGAGCTGTTTTTT.

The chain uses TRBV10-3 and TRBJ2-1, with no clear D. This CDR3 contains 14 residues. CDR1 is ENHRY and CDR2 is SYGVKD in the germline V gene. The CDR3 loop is CANSHVGSYNEQFF. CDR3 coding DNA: TGTGCTAATTCCCACGTCGGCTCCTACAATGAGCAGTTCTTC.

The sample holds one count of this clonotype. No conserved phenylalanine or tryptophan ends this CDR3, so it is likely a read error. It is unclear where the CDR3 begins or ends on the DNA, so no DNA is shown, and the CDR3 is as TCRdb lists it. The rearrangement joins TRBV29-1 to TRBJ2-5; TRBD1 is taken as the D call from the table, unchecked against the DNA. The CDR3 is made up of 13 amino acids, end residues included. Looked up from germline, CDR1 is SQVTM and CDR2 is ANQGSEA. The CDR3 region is CSVVATGQETQHL.

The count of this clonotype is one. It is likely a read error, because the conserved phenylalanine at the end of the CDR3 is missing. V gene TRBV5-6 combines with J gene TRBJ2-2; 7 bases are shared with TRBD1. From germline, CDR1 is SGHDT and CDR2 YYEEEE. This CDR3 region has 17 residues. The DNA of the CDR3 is TGTGCCAGCAGCTTGGACCCGGGACAGTGGAGAACAGGGGAACTGTTTTTA. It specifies CASSLDPGQWRTGELFL.

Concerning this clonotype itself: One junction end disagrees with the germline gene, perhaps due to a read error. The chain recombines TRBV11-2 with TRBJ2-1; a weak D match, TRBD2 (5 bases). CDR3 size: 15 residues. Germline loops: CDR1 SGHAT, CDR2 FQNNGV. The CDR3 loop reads CASSPRDSCINEQLF. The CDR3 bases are TGTGCCAGCAGCCCACGGGATTCATGTATCAATGAGCAGCTCTTC.

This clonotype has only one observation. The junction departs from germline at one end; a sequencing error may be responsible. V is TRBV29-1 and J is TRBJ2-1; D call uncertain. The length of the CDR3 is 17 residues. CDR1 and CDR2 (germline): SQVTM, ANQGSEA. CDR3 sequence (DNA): TGCAGCGTTGAATATCTAGACGGGTGGAGCTCCTACAATGAGCAGCTCTTC. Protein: CSVEYLDGWSSYNEQLF.

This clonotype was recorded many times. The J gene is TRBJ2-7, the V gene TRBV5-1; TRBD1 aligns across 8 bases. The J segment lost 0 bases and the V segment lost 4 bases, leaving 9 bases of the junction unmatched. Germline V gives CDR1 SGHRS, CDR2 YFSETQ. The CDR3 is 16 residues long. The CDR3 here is CASSPQDRASSYEQYF. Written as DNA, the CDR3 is TGCGCCAGCAGCCCCCAGGACAGGGCCAGCTCCTACGAGCAGTACTTC.

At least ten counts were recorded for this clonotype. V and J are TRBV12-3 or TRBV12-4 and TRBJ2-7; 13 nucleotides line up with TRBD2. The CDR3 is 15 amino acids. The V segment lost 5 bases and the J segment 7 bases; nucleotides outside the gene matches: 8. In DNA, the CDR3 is TGTGCCAGCAGTATTCAACTAGCGGGAGGGGATGAGCAGTACTTC. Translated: CASSIQLAGGDEQYF.

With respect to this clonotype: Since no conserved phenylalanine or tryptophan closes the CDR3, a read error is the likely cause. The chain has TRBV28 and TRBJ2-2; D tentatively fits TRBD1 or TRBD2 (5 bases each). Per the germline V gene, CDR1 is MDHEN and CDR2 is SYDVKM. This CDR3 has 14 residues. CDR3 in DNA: TGTGCAAGCAGCCTGGGGACCTACAGCGGGGAGCTGTTTTCT. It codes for CASSLGTYSGELFS.